A single sample gave rise to the 32 T cell receptor beta chains below, sequenced in a study of blood T cell repertoires in COVID-19. Here immunoSEQ multiplex PCR was the method, and the copy in TCRdb shows in-frame clones only, minus some. Of 200,000 to 300,000 clones listed, less than 90% are singletons. The sequenced material came from peripheral blood. These receptors were obtained from a man aged 55-75 years who had recovered from COVID-19.

The gene calls are TRBV11-2 and TRBJ2-3; 7 positions agree with TRBD2. The CDR3 sequence is 15 residues long. Unmatched junction bases numbered 6, after V lost 5 bases and J lost 1 base. Germline assignment: CDR1 SGHAT and CDR2 FQNNGV. CDR3 in amino acids: CASSESGVGTDTQYF. DNA for the CDR3: TGTGCCAGCAGCGAGAGCGGGGTAGGCACAGATACGCAGTATTTT.

The gene calls are TRBV9 and TRBJ2-3, with 8 bases identical to TRBD2. The junction had 8 bases not matched to a gene; V was cut back by 0 bases and J by 5 bases. CDR1 and CDR2 from the germline V gene are SGDLS and YYNGEE. CDR3 length: 16 residues. This CDR3 reads CASSVASAGGLDTQYF. The CDR3 DNA is TGTGCCAGCAGCGTAGCGTCGGCGGGGGGTCTAGATACGCAGTATTTT.

The V and J genes are TRBV5-1 and TRBJ2-3, with a weak D call TRBD2 (5 bases). This CDR3 has 14 amino acids. V was cut by 3 bases and J by 0 bases, with 8 bases left in between. The germline CDR1 and CDR2 sequences are SGHRS and YFSETQ. The DNA of the CDR3 is TGCGCCAGCAGCTCGGACTCTAGCACAGATACGCAGTATTTT. Amino acid sequence: CASSSDSSTDTQYF.

This chain uses TRBV9 with TRBJ1-1; D is possibly TRBD1 (5 bases). Germline V gene data show CDR1 as SGDLS and CDR2 as YYNGEE. The V end was cut by 4 bases, the J end by 13 bases, with 14 bases between. This CDR3 has 11 residues. The CDR3 coding sequence is TGTGCCAGCAGCCTACACCGAAGGGGTTTCTTT. Translating gives CASSLHRRGFF.

This chain links TRBV5-6 with TRBJ2-5; 9 bases are shared with TRBD1. The CDR3 is 13 amino acids. CDR1 and CDR2 (germline): SGHDT, YYEEEE. The ends lost 2 bases at V and 4 bases at J; junction bases unmatched: 0. CDR3 DNA: TGTGCCAGCAGCTTACAGGGGGCAGAGACCCAGTACTTC. Translating it yields CASSLQGAETQYF.

The chain has TRBV24-1 and TRBJ2-2, with TRBD1 matching over 7 bases. The CDR3 contains 17 residues. V shed 3 bases and J 0 bases; nucleotides not matched to a gene: 6. Germline CDR1 is KGHDR and CDR2 is SFDVKD. As DNA, the CDR3 is TGTGCCACCAGTGATCGAGGACAGGTGACGAACACCGGGGAGCTGTTTTTT. Translating gives CATSDRGQVTNTGELFF.

This chain connects TRBV5-6 to TRBJ1-6; 10 bases agree with TRBD1. Germline V gene sequence: CDR1 SGHDT, CDR2 YYEEEE. The CDR3 sequence is 16 residues long. With 3 bases clipped from V and 7 bases from J, the junction kept 7 bases outside the gene matches. This CDR3 reads CASSWRQGAANSPLHF. CDR3 DNA sequence: TGTGCCAGCAGCTGGAGACAGGGGGCTGCCAATTCACCCCTCCACTTT.

The chain carries TRBV24-1 and TRBJ2-2, with 9 bases lining up with TRBD1. Germline V gene data show CDR1 as KGHDR and CDR2 as SFDVKD. This CDR3 is built from 19 residues. The ends lost 9 bases at V and 0 bases at J; junction bases unmatched: 16. The CDR3 DNA reads TGTGCCACCGGCGGGTCGGGACAGGGTGGTCACGCGAACACCGGGGAGCTGTTTTTT. It specifies CATGGSGQGGHANTGELFF.

This chain connects TRBV10-1 to TRBJ2-5; TRBD2 matches at 9 bases. Germline V gene sequence: CDR1 WNHNN, CDR2 SYGVQD (reference sequence). The CDR3 loop spans 13 amino acids. Unmatched junction bases numbered 6, after V lost 4 bases and J lost 9 bases. The CDR3 coding sequence is TGCGCCAGCAGTGTGCGAGCGGGGGGACCCCAGTACTTC. Protein sequence: CASSVRAGGPQYF.

The V call is TRBV9, the J call TRBJ1-4; 10 bases fit TRBD1. Germline trimming cut 4 bases from V and 2 bases from J; bases unmatched to any gene: 8. The CDR3 totals 17 residues. The germline V gene encodes CDR1 SGDLS and CDR2 YYNGEE. The CDR3: CASSPGGQGVTNEKLFF. The DNA of the CDR3 is TGTGCCAGCAGCCCCGGTGGACAGGGGGTTACTAATGAAAAACTGTTTTTT.

The sample holds one count of this clone. The rearrangement links TRBV5-6 to TRBJ1-1, with unresolved D. The germline CDR1 and CDR2 sequences are SGHDT and YYEEEE. CDR3 size: 13 residues. V was shortened by 1 base and J by 4 bases, with 8 bases between the two germline ends. As DNA, the CDR3 is TGTGCCAGCAGCTTGACCGTCGGCACTGAAGCTTTCTTT. This codes for CASSLTVGTEAFF.

V is TRBV29-1 and J is TRBJ1-1, with 7 bases identical to TRBD1. V trimming: 4 bases; J trimming: 5 bases; junction bases outside the gene matches: 4. The germline CDR1 and CDR2 sequences are SQVTM and ANQGSEA. The CDR3 covers 12 residues. This chain's CDR3 is CSVVKGATEAFF. In DNA, the CDR3 is TGCAGCGTTGTGAAGGGGGCGACTGAAGCTTTCTTT.

The rearrangement links TRBV27 to TRBJ1-2; D might be TRBD1 (5 bases). V lost 5 bases and J lost 4, with 17 bases in between. The CDR3 extends over 15 amino acids. CDR1 and CDR2 (germline): MNHEY, SMNVEV (reference sequence). Here the CDR3 reads CASSPRTGSSYGYTF. The CDR3 nucleotides are TGTGCCAGCAGTCCAAGAACAGGTTCCTCCTATGGCTACACCTTC.

This chain connects TRBV5-1 to TRBJ2-3, with TRBD1 identical over 9 bases. CDR3 length equals 15 residues. J lost 4 bases, V lost 3 bases, and 6 bases had no gene match. Germline V lookup: CDR1 SGHRS, CDR2 YFSETQ. CDR3 sequence reads: CASSSDRGKSDTQYF. The CDR3 DNA reads as TGCGCCAGCAGCTCAGACAGGGGGAAATCAGATACGCAGTATTTT. Combining the CDR3 with reference TRBV5-1 and TRBJ2-3 gives the whole variable domain KAGVTQTPRYLIKTRGQQVTLSCSPISGHRSVSWYQQTPGQGLQFLFEYFSETQRNKGNFPGRFSGRQFSNSRSEMNVSTLELGDSALYLCASSSDRGKSDTQYFGPGTRLTVL.

This clone came up once. The chain has TRBV7-8 and TRBJ1-5, with D perhaps TRBD1 (6 bases). The V gene's germline CDR1 is SGHVS and CDR2 FQNEAQ. V was pared by 0 bases and J by 3 bases, with 18 bases between. The CDR3 has 18 residues. The CDR3 loop is CASSLAGGTRIINQPQHF. The CDR3 coding sequence is TGTGCCAGCAGCTTAGCCGGTGGGACACGAATCATCAATCAGCCCCAGCATTTT.

The chain has TRBV5-3 and TRBJ1-5, with TRBD1 matching over 7 bases. TRBV5-3 has ORF status, its function being uncertain. The CDR3 runs to 16 residues. With V trimmed by 5 bases and J by 2 bases, 10 bases remained unmatched. The CDR3 sequence is CARSPRQGGRNQPQHF. CDR3 bases: TGTGCCAGAAGTCCGCGCCAGGGGGGTCGCAATCAGCCCCAGCATTTT.

This clone was detected only once. This rearrangement joins TRBV4-2 to TRBJ2-7, with 9 bases matching TRBD2. Germline V gene sequence: CDR1 LGHNA, CDR2 YNFKEQ. V shed 0 bases, J shed 4 bases, and the junction held 7 bases outside the gene matches. CDR3 size: 16 residues. CDR3 loop: CASSQEYGSGGYEQYF. The CDR3 DNA sequence: TGTGCCAGCAGCCAAGAGTATGGTAGCGGGGGTTACGAGCAGTACTTC.

The V gene is TRBV4-2, the J gene TRBJ1-2; perhaps TRBD1 as D (6 bases). The length of the CDR3 is 14 residues. Trimming stripped 1 base from V and 8 bases from J, with 14 bases between. CDR1 LGHNA and CDR2 YNFKEQ come from the germline V gene. The CDR3 DNA is TGTGCCAGCAGCCAAGTCGGGAGGGGGAAGGGCTACACCTTC. It codes for CASSQVGRGKGYTF.

The chain is built from TRBV18 and TRBJ1-2; 10 nucleotides align to TRBD1. Germline CDR1 is KGHSH and CDR2 is LQKENI. The CDR3 sequence is 13 residues long. V lost 4 bases to trimming and J lost 5 bases; unmatched junction nucleotides: 1. The CDR3 DNA reads TGTGCCAGCTCACGGGGACAGGGGTATGGCTACACCTTC. It yields the protein CASSRGQGYGYTF. Variable domain in full (rest from reference TRBV18 and TRBJ1-2): NAGVMQNPRHLVRRRGQEARLRCSPMKGHSHVYWYRQLPEEGLKFMVYLQKENIIDESGMPKERFSAEFPKEGPSILRIQQVVRGDSAAYFCASSRGQGYGYTFGSGTRLTVV.

The chain combines TRBV2 with TRBJ2-3; 7 nucleotides match TRBD2. The CDR3 has 15 residues. V was clipped by 7 bases and J by 3 bases; unmatched bases: 10. CDR1 and CDR2 (germline): SNHLY, FYNNEI. As DNA, the CDR3 is TGTGCCAGCAAACAAGGGAGCGGGGCTACAGATACGCAGTATTTT. Translating gives CASKQGSGATDTQYF.

This clone has only a few counts. This chain connects TRBV7-2 to TRBJ1-2; the D gene is possibly TRBD1 (6 bases). Germline values: CDR1 SGHTA, CDR2 FQGNSA. V dropped 5 bases and J dropped 8 bases, with 18 bases sitting between them. The CDR3 runs to 14 residues. In DNA form, the CDR3 reads TGTGCCAGCAGCCCCGGGGGGCCCGGGAAGGGCTACACCTTC. This translates into CASSPGGPGKGYTF.

The chain recombines TRBV24-1 with TRBJ2-2; 10 nucleotides line up with TRBD1. The germline gives CDR1 KGHDR, CDR2 SFDVKD. The V segment lost 9 bases and the J segment 4 bases; nucleotides outside the gene matches: 1. CDR3 length: 13 amino acids. Written as DNA, the CDR3 is TGTGCCACCCGGGACAGGGGCACCGGGGAGCTGTTTTTT. The encoded protein is CATRDRGTGELFF.

J is TRBJ2-7 and V is TRBV27; 7 positions match TRBD1. The V and J ends lost 4 bases and 4 bases, in that order; junction bases with no gene match: 4. Germline CDR1 and CDR2: MNHEY and SMNVEV (reference sequence). The CDR3 is 13 residues long. CDR3 bases: TGTGCCAGCAGTTCGGACAGGTCGTACGAGCAGTACTTC. Its translation is CASSSDRSYEQYF.

V usage is TRBV25-1 and J usage is TRBJ2-7; TRBD1 aligns across 8 bases. Germline V gene sequence: CDR1 MGHDK, CDR2 SYGVNS. The J segment lost 1 base and the V segment lost 6 bases, leaving 14 bases of the junction unmatched. The CDR3 totals 17 residues. The CDR3 coding sequence is TGTGCCAGCAGACTATCCGGGACAGGAGAAAAATCCTACGAGCAGTACTTC. Amino acids: CASRLSGTGEKSYEQYF.

The V gene is TRBV6-1, the J gene TRBJ2-1, with TRBD2 matching 13 bases. This CDR3 spans 16 amino acids. V shed 4 bases, J shed 0 bases, and the junction held 0 bases outside the gene matches. CDR1 is MNHNS and CDR2 is SASEGT in the germline V gene. The CDR3 is CASSGTSGGSYNEQFF. The CDR3 DNA reads TGTGCCAGCAGTGGGACTAGCGGGGGCTCCTACAATGAGCAGTTCTTC.

V is TRBV3-1 (or the pseudogene TRBV3-2) and J is TRBJ1-6; D is unclear. Trimming removed 1 base at V and 0 bases at J, with 7 bases between. CDR3 size: 16 residues. Germline-derived CDR1 and CDR2 are LGHDT and YNNKEL (reference sequence). This chain's CDR3 is CASSQVPGSYNSPLHF. The DNA for the CDR3 is TGTGCCAGCAGCCAAGTTCCGGGCTCCTATAATTCACCCCTCCACTTT.

As concerns this clone: Germline is not matched at one junction end, which may reflect a read error. The genes are TRBV7-3 and TRBJ2-1, with TRBD2 matching over 9 bases. Germline CDR1 reads SGHTA; CDR2 reads FQGTGA. This CDR3 contains 18 residues. The CDR3 region is CASNLVGPSGGWYNEQFF. CDR3 sequence (DNA): TGTGCCAGCAACTTAGTGGGCCCAAGCGGGGGGTGGTACAATGAGCAGTTCTTC.

The CDR3 DNA reads TGTGCCAGCAGTGGGCTGGTTGCAGAGACCCAGTACTTC. Amino acid sequence: CASSGLVAETQYF. The rearrangement uses TRBV2 and TRBJ2-5; D remains ambiguous. This CDR3 spans 13 amino acids. Trimming shortened V by 4 bases and J by 4 bases, and 10 bases separated the two germline ends. CDR1 and CDR2 (germline): SNHLY, FYNNEI. Variable domain in full (rest from reference TRBV2 and TRBJ2-5): EPEVTQTPSHQVTQMGQEVILRCVPISNHLYFYWYRQILGQKVEFLVSFYNNEISEKSEIFDDQFSVERPDGSNFTLKIRSTKLEDSAMYFCASSGLVAETQYFGPGTRLLVL.

This chain links TRBV6-5 with TRBJ2-4; possible D gene TRBD1, 6 bases. The CDR3 contains 15 residues. V was clipped by 1 base and J by 6 bases, with 13 bases between them. CDR1 and CDR2 (germline): MNHEY, SVGAGI. In DNA form, the CDR3 reads TGTGCCAGCAGTTACTTCACAGGGTCGGGAAACATTCAGTACTTC. As protein: CASSYFTGSGNIQYF.

The CDR3 region is CASSYGGSSYNSPLHF. The CDR3 nucleotides are TGTGCCAGCAGTTACGGGGGGAGCTCCTATAATTCACCCCTCCACTTT. The chain has TRBV6-6 and TRBJ1-6, with D perhaps matching TRBD1 (5 bases). Trimming shortened V by 2 bases and J by 0 bases, and 8 bases separated the two germline ends. The CDR3 extends over 16 amino acids. Germline V gene data show CDR1 as MNHNY and CDR2 as SVGAGI (reference sequence).

The V and J genes are TRBV12-3 or TRBV12-4 and TRBJ1-5; D is ambiguous. The CDR3 spans 13 residues. V was clipped by 3 bases and J by 5 bases, with 8 bases between them. Here the CDR3 reads CASSLTPHQPQHF. CDR3 coding DNA: TGTGCCAGCAGTTTGACACCCCATCAGCCCCAGCATTTT.

The chain joins TRBV6-2 or TRBV6-3 to TRBJ2-1, with D possibly TRBD2 on 6 matching bases. Germline V gene sequence: CDR1 MNHEY, CDR2 SVGEGT. The ends were cut back, 0 bases at V and 2 bases at J, with 8 bases in the middle. This CDR3 region has 15 residues. The CDR3 protein is CASSYSGGTYNEQFF. CDR3 sequence (DNA): TGTGCCAGCAGTTACTCGGGGGGAACCTACAATGAGCAGTTCTTC.